The rows below give T cell receptor beta chains drawn from one sample of a study of T cells in Graves' hyperthyroidism and ophthalmopathy. TCRdb redid the calling of the multiplex PCR reads with MiXCR, one entry per CDR3 protein. Among 300,000 to 400,000 distinct CDR3 sequences listed, 21% were seen once. Material: blood. The receptors come from a woman aged 45-60 years with Graves' hyperthyroidism. The CDR3 runs from the conserved cysteine through the conserved F or W. Fields, in order: D gene, clone size, J gene, V gene, CDR3 protein, CDR3 DNA. The D gene is left open where the match is weak. A row's size may be missing; if present it is once, few, many or a size class.

NA,many,TRBJ2-2,TRBV28,CASSPRGRGDTGELFF,TGTGCCAGCAGTCCCCGAGGAAGGGGCGACACCGGGGAGCTGTTTTTT
TRBD1,NA,TRBJ2-3,TRBV27,CASSLSPGTGGADTQYF,TGTGCCAGCAGTTTAAGCCCCGGGACAGGGGGGGCAGATACGCAGTATTTT
TRBD2,many,TRBJ2-5,TRBV12-3/TRBV12-4,CASSRGLGLETQYF,TGTGCCAGCAGTAGGGGACTAGGGCTGGAGACCCAGTACTTC
NA,few,TRBJ1-6,TRBV19,CASSTGPLDSPLHF,TGTGCCAGTAGTACAGGACCATTAGACTCACCCCTCCACTTT
TRBD2,NA,TRBJ2-1,TRBV4-2,CASSQGSGGGYNEQFF,TGTGCCAGCAGCCAAGGCTCGGGGGGGGGATACAATGAGCAGTTCTTC
NA,many,TRBJ2-3,TRBV7-3,CASSTTLTDTQYF,TGTGCCAGCAGCACGACGTTGACAGATACGCAGTATTTT
NA,few,TRBJ1-2,TRBV15,CATSRDLGGGYTF,TGTGCCACCAGCAGAGATTTAGGGGGTGGCTACACCTTC
NA,few,TRBJ1-2,TRBV6-5,CASSYSLIGGLSGYTF,TGTGCCAGCAGTTACTCATTAATCGGGGGGCTATCTGGCTACACCTTC
TRBD2,many,TRBJ2-5,TRBV20-1,CSAPGLAGPPGQETQYF,TGCAGTGCTCCGGGCCTAGCGGGACCCCCGGGCCAAGAGACCCAGTACTTC
NA,NA,TRBJ2-7,TRBV9,CASSPRGLAASPDEQYF,TGTGCCAGCAGCCCGAGGGGGCTAGCGGCCTCCCCGGACGAGCAGTACTTC
TRBD2,many,TRBJ2-3,TRBV6-1,CASRDSGTRYTDTQYF,TGTGCCAGCAGGGACTCCGGGACTAGGTACACAGATACGCAGTATTTT
NA,many,TRBJ2-7,TRBV18,CASSPQGIPYEQYF,TGTGCCAGCTCACCACAGGGAATCCCCTACGAGCAGTACTTC
NA,many,TRBJ1-2,TRBV15,CATSRGREAQVYGYTF,TGTGCCACCAGCAGGGGACGGGAGGCCCAAGTCTATGGCTACACCTTC
NA,many,TRBJ1-2,TRBV28,CASSLVGANYGYTF,TGTGCCAGCAGTTTAGTGGGGGCCAACTATGGCTACACCTTC
TRBD1,few,TRBJ1-4,TRBV28,CASSYLSTTGWRGHEKLFF,TGTGCCAGCAGTTACCTATCGACGACAGGGTGGAGGGGGCATGAAAAACTGTTTTTT
NA,NA,TRBJ2-1,TRBV20-1,CSASGRGSYNEQSF,TGCAGTGCTAGTGGGAGGGGGTCCTACAATGAGCAGTCCTTC
NA,many,TRBJ2-5,TRBV30,CAWSRRGRGETQYF,TGTGCCTGGAGTAGGCGGGGTCGGGGGGAGACCCAGTACTTC
TRBD2,many,TRBJ2-2,TRBV27,CASSSTLAGGPGELFF,TGTGCCAGCAGTTCGACACTAGCGGGAGGCCCCGGGGAGCTGTTTTTT
NA,NA,TRBJ1-1,TRBV4-1,CASSQDRGGVTEAFF,TGCGCCAGCAGCCAAGATAGGGGGGGGGTGACTGAAGCTTTCTTT
NA,many,TRBJ2-1,TRBV29-1,CSVGTGRLAERNEQFF,TGCAGCGTTGGTACCGGACGGCTAGCAGAGAGGAATGAGCAGTTCTTC
TRBD2,many,TRBJ2-5,TRBV6-2/TRBV6-3,CAGSKRGEETQYF,TGTGCGGGGAGTAAGCGGGGGGAAGAGACCCAGTACTTC
NA,many,TRBJ1-4,TRBV20-1,CSARPRGGRVGLNEKLFF,TGCAGTGCTAGACCGAGAGGGGGGCGCGTGGGGTTGAATGAAAAACTGTTTTTT
NA,many,TRBJ2-7,TRBV18,CASSPPVGIGPYEQYF,TGTGCCAGCTCACCACCGGTGGGAATAGGGCCCTACGAGCAGTACTTC
NA,few,TRBJ1-2,TRBV24-1,CATSDGGQFYGYTF,TGTGCCACCAGTGATGGAGGCCAGTTCTATGGCTACACCTTC
TRBD1,NA,TRBJ1-1,TRBV11-2,CASSRGQGTEAFF,TGTGCCAGCAGCCGGGGACAGGGGACTGAAGCTTTCTTT
TRBD2,NA,TRBJ2-4,TRBV7-9,CASSPWTSVVKNIQYF,TGTGCCAGCAGCCCATGGACTAGCGTGGTCAAAAACATTCAGTACTTC
NA,few,TRBJ2-1,TRBV20-1,CSAIEGGGGPYNEQFF,TGCAGTGCTATTGAGGGTGGCGGTGGCCCCTACAATGAGCAGTTCTTC
NA,few,TRBJ2-1,TRBV25-1,CASSTQGWDNEQFF,TGTGCCAGCAGTACCCAGGGGTGGGACAATGAGCAGTTCTTC
TRBD2,NA,TRBJ2-7,TRBV27,CASSSPGLAGDEQYF,TGTGCCAGCAGTTCCCCGGGACTAGCGGGAGACGAGCAGTACTTC
TRBD1,many,TRBJ1-1,TRBV10-3,CATTSGQGPEAFF,TGTGCCACTACCAGTGGACAGGGTCCTGAAGCTTTCTTT
NA,many,TRBJ2-7,TRBV30,CAWKVSHYEQYF,TGTGCCTGGAAAGTCTCACACTACGAGCAGTACTTC
TRBD1,many,TRBJ1-5,TRBV6-2/TRBV6-3,CASSAGTGVVRQPQHF,TGTGCCAGTTCCGCCGGGACAGGGGTCGTTCGTCAGCCCCAGCATTTT
NA,NA,TRBJ2-5,TRBV27,CASSLSGPYQETQYF,TGTGCCAGCAGTTTATCAGGGCCGTACCAAGAGACCCAGTACTTC
NA,few,TRBJ1-4,TRBV9,CASSVYSSNEKLFF,TGTGCCAGCAGCGTCTACAGTTCTAATGAAAAACTGTTTTTT
TRBD1,NA,TRBJ2-7,TRBV27,CASHFRDRASEQYF,TGTGCCAGCCACTTCCGGGACAGGGCGAGCGAGCAGTACTTC
NA,NA,TRBJ2-4,TRBV28,CASSLPTPRIQYF,TGTGCCAGCAGTTTGCCCACACCTCGGATTCAGTACTTC
TRBD2,NA,TRBJ2-3,TRBV6-1,CASNPGRGGTDTQYF,TGTGCCAGCAATCCGGGGCGGGGGGGCACAGATACGCAGTATTTT
TRBD1,NA,TRBJ2-7,TRBV10-1,CASGAGTGLDEQYF,TGCGCCAGCGGTGCAGGGACAGGGCTCGACGAGCAGTACTTC
NA,many,TRBJ2-5,TRBV3-1,CASSRLTWETQYF,TGTGCCAGCAGCCGCCTGACCTGGGAGACCCAGTACTTC
TRBD1,many,TRBJ2-2,TRBV2,CASRGRTGVSGELFF,TGTGCCAGCAGGGGCCGGACAGGGGTGTCCGGGGAGCTGTTTTTT
NA,few,TRBJ1-1,TRBV27,CAGSRGTNGNTEAFF,TGTGCCGGCAGTAGAGGGACAAATGGGAACACTGAAGCTTTCTTT
TRBD1,many,TRBJ1-2,TRBV20-1,CSASGTVGYTF,TGCAGTGCTTCCGGGACAGTTGGCTACACCTTC
TRBD1,many,TRBJ1-2,TRBV6-1,CASSGQGARYGYTF,TGTGCCAGCAGCGGACAGGGAGCACGTTATGGCTACACCTTC
TRBD2,NA,TRBJ2-7,TRBV7-9,CASSSAGTSPFRVYEQYF,TGTGCCAGCAGTTCGGCCGGGACTAGCCCTTTTCGTGTCTACGAGCAGTACTTC
NA,many,TRBJ1-6,TRBV12-3/TRBV12-4,CASSLSEGWSDNSPLHF,TGTGCCAGCAGTTTGTCGGAGGGTTGGTCGGATAATTCACCCCTCCACTTT
NA,many,TRBJ2-1,TRBV5-5,CASSLYEINEQFF,TGTGCCAGCAGCTTGTACGAGATCAATGAGCAGTTCTTC
NA,many,TRBJ1-4,TRBV6-1,CASSDRGGEKLFF,TGTGCCAGCAGTGACAGGGGCGGTGAAAAACTGTTTTTT
TRBD2,many,TRBJ2-1,TRBV7-8,CASSLVALAGIPYEQFF,TGTGCCAGCAGCTTAGTGGCACTAGCGGGAATTCCCTATGAGCAGTTCTTC
TRBD1,many,TRBJ2-1,TRBV9,CASSAGTANFNEQFF,TGTGCCAGCAGCGCCGGGACAGCGAATTTCAATGAGCAGTTCTTC
NA,many,TRBJ2-4,TRBV3-1,CASSQKGAKNIQYF,TGTGCCAGCAGCCAGAAGGGGGCCAAAAACATTCAGTACTTC
NA,few,TRBJ2-2,TRBV28,CASSSYRAGGELFF,TGTGCCAGCAGTTCATACAGGGCAGGCGGGGAGCTGTTTTTT
TRBD2,NA,TRBJ2-7,TRBV30,CAWANTGTIIVEQYF,TGTGCCTGGGCAAATACCGGGACTATCATCGTCGAGCAGTACTTC
NA,many,TRBJ2-1,TRBV29-1,CSVEKPNNEQFF,TGCAGCGTTGAAAAGCCAAACAATGAGCAGTTCTTC
NA,many,TRBJ2-1,TRBV27,CASSLGFLGWGVSYNEQFF,TGTGCCAGCAGTTTAGGATTTTTGGGATGGGGGGTTTCCTACAATGAGCAGTTCTTC
NA,many,TRBJ2-7,TRBV20-1,CSASEEYEQYF,TGCAGTGCTAGTGAAGAGTACGAGCAGTACTTC